The clone carrying this T cell receptor beta chain has more than one count but fewer than ten. Antigen unknown. CDR3 length equals 23 residues. The data stem from a study of blood T cells in healthy people across ages. Study results and caveats: Age brought a roughly linear fall in TCR beta diversity measured per million T cells.

Researchers isolated at least 7 million PBMCs per sample. Sample-barcoded 5' priming and a J-beta primer mix drove a second PCR of about 6 to 12 cycles. TCRdb ran MiXCR on the 5' RACE reads and lists one entry per CDR3 protein. The sample includes roughly 640,000 distinct CDR3 sequences, about 30% of them seen just once. The rearrangement joins TRBV21-1 to TRBJ2-7; the DNA was not compared with TRBD1, the D call given in the table. TRBV21-1 is a recognized pseudogene. The sample consisted of blood. The TCR sequence derives from an elderly woman in good health. CDR3 DNA sequence: TGTGCCAGCAGCCGTCCCCCGGGACAGGGCGTCCTACGAGCAGTACTCCCTCTTTGGGAGGAGTACTTC. It specifies CASSRPPGQGVLRAVLPLWEEYF.